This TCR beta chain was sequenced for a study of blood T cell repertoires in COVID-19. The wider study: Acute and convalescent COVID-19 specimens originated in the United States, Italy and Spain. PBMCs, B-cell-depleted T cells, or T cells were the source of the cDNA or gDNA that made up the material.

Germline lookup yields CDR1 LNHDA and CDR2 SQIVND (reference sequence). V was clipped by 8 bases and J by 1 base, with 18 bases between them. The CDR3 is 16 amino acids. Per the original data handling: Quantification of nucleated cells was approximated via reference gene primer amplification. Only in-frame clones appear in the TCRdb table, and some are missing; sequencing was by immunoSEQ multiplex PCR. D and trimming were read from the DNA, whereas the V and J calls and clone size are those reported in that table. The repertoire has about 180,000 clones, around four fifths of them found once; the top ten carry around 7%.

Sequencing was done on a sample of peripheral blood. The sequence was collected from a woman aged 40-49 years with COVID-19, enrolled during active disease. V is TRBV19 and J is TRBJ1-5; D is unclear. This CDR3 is CASSAGRRGSNQPQHF. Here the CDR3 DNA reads TGTGCCAGTTCCGCGGGGAGACGAGGAAGCAATCAGCCCCAGCATTTT.